This is a list of T cell receptor beta chains from one sample in a study of T-cell reconstitution after alpha-beta-depleted transplantation in children. TCRdb reanalysed the PCR reads using MiXCR and keeps one entry per CDR3 protein. The data contain fewer than 120,000 distinct CDR3 sequences, about 9.3% of them singletons. Sample: PBMCs from the stem cell graft donor, taken from the stem cell graft. Every receptor here comes from a human donor who donated a stem cell graft to a child with acute lymphoblastic leukemia. Both conserved end residues are part of each CDR3. The D gene is left open where the match is weak. Part of the rows lack a size; the others show once, few, many or a class for expanded clones.

cdr3_aa cdr3_nt v_call clone_size d_call j_call
CSARGQGDSPLHF TGCAGTGCTAGAGGACAGGGGGATTCACCCCTCCACTTT TRBV20-1 many TRBD1 TRBJ1-6
CASSDQGHSEAFF TGTGCCAGCAGTGACCAGGGTCATTCTGAAGCTTTCTTT TRBV6-4 many - TRBJ1-1
CASSPGLVYEQYF TGTGCCAGCAGCCCAGGACTAGTATACGAGCAGTACTTC TRBV7-2 many TRBD2 TRBJ2-7
CASSLVTGRETQYF TGTGCCAGCAGCTTAGTGACTGGGAGAGAGACCCAGTACTTC TRBV7-2 many - TRBJ2-5
CSATVTLNTEAFF TGCAGCGCGACCGTTACCTTGAACACTGAAGCTTTCTTT TRBV29-1 many - TRBJ1-1
CASSLGANTGELFF TGTGCCAGCAGCTTAGGTGCGAACACCGGGGAGCTGTTTTTT TRBV7-9 many - TRBJ2-2
CASSQGATDTQYF TGTGCCAGCAGTCAGGGGGCTACAGATACGCAGTATTTT TRBV6-5 many TRBD1 TRBJ2-3
CASSFGTGTGELFF TGTGCCAGCAGTTTTGGGACAGGGACCGGGGAGCTGTTTTTT TRBV27 many TRBD1 TRBJ2-2
CASSQDVGTNTGELFF TGTGCCAGCAGCCAAGATGTCGGGACGAACACCGGGGAGCTGTTTTTT TRBV3-1 many - TRBJ2-2
CASSYRALRGQPQHF TGTGCCAGCAGTTATCGGGCCCTTAGAGGTCAGCCCCAGCATTTT TRBV27 many - TRBJ1-5
CASSYATEAFF TGTGCCAGCAGTTACGCCACTGAAGCTTTCTTT TRBV5-6 few - TRBJ1-1
CASSVTVNQPQHF TGTGCCAGCAGCGTGACAGTAAATCAGCCCCAGCATTTT TRBV9 many - TRBJ1-5
CSAGLAGTYEQYF TGCAGCGCTGGACTAGCGGGAACCTACGAGCAGTACTTC TRBV29-1 many TRBD2 TRBJ2-7
CASSPYGGSSSTDTQYF TGTGCCAGCAGCCCGTACGGGGGGAGCTCTAGCACAGATACGCAGTATTTT TRBV7-9 many TRBD2 TRBJ2-3
CSARGFSTDTQYF TGCAGCGCCCGCGGGTTTAGCACAGATACGCAGTATTTT TRBV29-1 - - TRBJ2-3
CASSFSGRPNYEQYF TGTGCCAGCAGCTTTAGCGGGCGACCAAACTACGAGCAGTACTTC TRBV7-9 many TRBD2 TRBJ2-7
CASWGAVSADTQYF TGTGCCAGCTGGGGCGCCGTGAGCGCAGATACGCAGTATTTT TRBV12-3/TRBV12-4 many - TRBJ2-3
CASASGGHTDTQYF TGTGCCTCGGCTAGCGGGGGCCACACAGATACGCAGTATTTT TRBV9 many TRBD2 TRBJ2-3
CASSLVSGDRGTEAFF TGCGCCAGCAGCTTGGTTTCGGGCGACAGAGGGACTGAAGCTTTCTTT TRBV5-1 many - TRBJ1-1
CASSLGGAGAGQYF TGTGCCAGCAGCTTAGGAGGTGCGGGGGCAGGGCAGTACTTC TRBV7-2 many - TRBJ2-7
CASRRTSESYEQYF TGTGCCAGCAGAAGGACTAGCGAGTCCTACGAGCAGTACTTC TRBV6-2/TRBV6-3 many TRBD2 TRBJ2-7
CASSLARRDTGELFF TGTGCCAGCAGTTTGGCGCGGCGGGATACCGGGGAGCTGTTTTTT TRBV12-3/TRBV12-4 few - TRBJ2-2
CASSLVGRVAEQYF TGTGCCAGCAGTTTAGTGGGCAGGGTCGCCGAGCAGTACTTC TRBV12-3/TRBV12-4 many - TRBJ2-7
CASSPTGGSEAFF TGTGCCAGCTCACCAACAGGGGGCAGTGAAGCTTTCTTT TRBV18 many TRBD1 TRBJ1-1
CASSLAGQNEQFF TGTGCCAGCAGCTTAGCGGGCCAGAATGAGCAGTTCTTC TRBV11-2 many - TRBJ2-1
CASSQAPFSGGMEYEQYF TGTGCCAGCAGCCAAGCCCCCTTTAGCGGGGGTATGGAATACGAGCAGTACTTC TRBV3-1 many TRBD2 TRBJ2-7
CSARGLAFVNEQFF TGCAGTGCTAGGGGACTAGCGTTTGTTAATGAGCAGTTCTTC TRBV20-1 many TRBD2 TRBJ2-1
CASSPPVTIGRGQPQHF TGTGCCAGCTCACCACCAGTCACAATCGGAAGGGGTCAGCCCCAGCATTTT TRBV18 many - TRBJ1-5
CASSPRNGTSYEQYF TGTGCCAGCTCACCACGGAACGGGACGTCCTACGAGCAGTACTTC TRBV18 - - TRBJ2-7
CATSREYRGGGTQETQYF TGTGCCACCAGCAGAGAATATCGGGGGGGCGGTACCCAAGAGACCCAGTACTTC TRBV15 many TRBD2 TRBJ2-5
CSAHHNNYEQYF TGCAGTGCCCACCACAATAACTACGAGCAGTACTTC TRBV20-1 many - TRBJ2-7
CASSLVLAGGLVDEQFF TGTGCCAGCAGCTTAGTGCTAGCGGGGGGCCTAGTAGATGAGCAGTTCTTC TRBV7-2 many TRBD2 TRBJ2-1
CASSRPGTGYEQYF TGTGCCAGCAGCCGACCCGGGACGGGCTACGAGCAGTACTTC TRBV28 many - TRBJ2-7
CASSLGQGYTDTQYF TGTGCCAGCAGCTTAGGACAGGGGTACACAGATACGCAGTATTTT TRBV7-9 many TRBD1 TRBJ2-3
CASSRTGTSNTGELFF TGTGCCAGCAGCCGTACCGGGACATCGAACACCGGGGAGCTGTTTTTT TRBV7-2 many - TRBJ2-2
CASSQGDTGPSPDYEQYF TGTGCCAGCAGCCAAGGGGATACAGGACCCAGCCCGGACTACGAGCAGTACTTC TRBV3-1 many - TRBJ2-7
CASSQEDRNEQYF TGCGCCAGCAGCCAAGAAGACAGAAACGAGCAGTACTTC TRBV4-1 many - TRBJ2-7
CASSPQGNTIYF TGTGCCAGCAGTCCACAGGGAAACACCATATATTTT TRBV7-8 many - TRBJ1-3
CASSSFSGGGTDTQYF TGTGCCAGCAGCTCTTTTAGCGGGGGCGGCACAGATACGCAGTATTTT TRBV11-2 many TRBD2 TRBJ2-3
CASSHDRYNEQFF TGCGCCAGCAGCCATGACAGGTACAATGAGCAGTTCTTC TRBV4-3 many - TRBJ2-1
CSAREGAAHYEQYF TGCAGTGCTAGAGAGGGCGCGGCTCACTACGAGCAGTACTTC TRBV20-1 many - TRBJ2-7
CASSSGPRGEQYF TGTGCCAGCAGCTCGGGGCCGAGGGGCGAGCAGTACTTC TRBV12-1 - - TRBJ2-7
CASSQAGQGANEQFF TGTGCCAGCAGCCAAGCCGGACAGGGGGCCAATGAGCAGTTCTTC TRBV3-1 few TRBD1 TRBJ2-1
CSAMVGTPRADTQYF TGCAGTGCTATGGTCGGGACCCCTCGAGCAGATACGCAGTATTTT TRBV20-1 many - TRBJ2-3
CASSPSGEGSYNEQFF TGTGCCAGCAGCCCCTCGGGCGAAGGCTCCTACAATGAGCAGTTCTTC TRBV4-2 many - TRBJ2-1
CASSFGTSGFYEQYF TGTGCCAGCAGTTTTGGGACTAGCGGGTTCTACGAGCAGTACTTC TRBV12-3/TRBV12-4 many TRBD2 TRBJ2-7
CASSPTGQGNYEQYF TGTGCCAGCAGCCCGACAGGACAGGGGAACTACGAGCAGTACTTC TRBV9 many TRBD1 TRBJ2-7
CASSFLGQGWDQPQHF TGTGCCAGCAGTTTCCTCGGACAGGGTTGGGATCAGCCCCAGCATTTT TRBV12-3/TRBV12-4 many TRBD1 TRBJ1-5
CASSYSKTGGEKLFF TGTGCCAGCAGTTACTCTAAGACAGGGGGCGAAAAACTGTTTTTT TRBV6-5 many TRBD1 TRBJ1-4
CAWSVGRRESYEQYF TGTGCCTGGAGTGTAGGTCGCCGGGAGTCCTACGAGCAGTACTTC TRBV30 many - TRBJ2-7
CASKDPRTDTQYF TGTGCCAGCAAAGACCCCCGCACAGATACGCAGTATTTT TRBV12-3/TRBV12-4 many - TRBJ2-3
CASSLAGISTDTQYF TGTGCCAGCAGCTTAGCGGGTATTAGCACAGATACGCAGTATTTT TRBV7-2 many - TRBJ2-3
CASSPSQGPGELFF TGTGCCAGCAGCCCATCCCAGGGGCCCGGGGAGCTGTTTTTT TRBV7-9 many - TRBJ2-2
CASSVDTSRLTDTQYF TGTGCCAGCAGCGTAGACACATCTCGACTCACAGATACGCAGTATTTT TRBV5-6 many - TRBJ2-3
CASTQGRSQVEQYF TGTGCCAGCACCCAGGGACGGAGCCAAGTCGAGCAGTACTTC TRBV12-3/TRBV12-4 - - TRBJ2-7
CASSLGWDVEQYF TGCGCCAGCAGCTTGGGGTGGGACGTCGAGCAGTACTTC TRBV5-1 many - TRBJ2-7